One sample yielded the 17 T cell receptor beta chains listed below, sequenced in a study of technical replicates of blood from several donors (dated by TCRdb to the late 2010s). Library creation used the immunoSEQ multiplex PCR assay. Entries here come from immuneACCESS through TCRdb and include only in-frame sequences with V and J called. Some clones fail to appear in such tables; in the studies checked, an unresolved V gene covers under half of the shortfall, and the cause of the remainder is unknown. This sample is represented by tens of thousands of clones; approximately 95% of them were singletons. The ten largest account for about 3% of the sample. Input material: PBMCs. Receptors originate from a human donor in good health. Some clones in this sample may be carry-over from other donors' samples.

The chain uses TRBV5-8 and TRBJ2-5; a weak D match, TRBD1 (6 bases). Deletions cut 4 bases from V and 0 bases from J, with 13 bases between. CDR3 size: 15 residues. Germline loops: CDR1 SGHTS, CDR2 YDEGEE. The CDR3 region is CASSTGQSNQETQYF. DNA for the CDR3: TGTGCCAGCAGCACAGGACAGTCAAACCAAGAGACCCAGTACTTC. The whole variable domain, filled in from reference TRBV5-8 and TRBJ2-5, reads EAGVTQSPTHLIKTRGQQATLRCSPISGHTSVYWYQQALGLGLQFLLWYDEGEERNRGNFPPRFSGRQFPNYSSELNVNALELEDSALYLCASSTGQSNQETQYFGPGTRLLVL.

The rearrangement joins TRBV6-6 to TRBJ2-1; D is unclear. Germline V gene data show CDR1 as MNHNY and CDR2 as SVGAGI (reference sequence). The CDR3 spans 11 residues. Trimming pared 6 bases from V and 5 bases from J, leaving 5 bases between. CDR3 DNA sequence: TGTGCCAGCAGCCCAAACAATGAGCAGTTCTTC. Translating gives CASSPNNEQFF.

The chain uses TRBV4-1 and TRBJ2-3; D perhaps matches TRBD1 (5 bases). This CDR3 region has 16 residues. The germline V gene has CDR1 MGHRA and CDR2 YSYEKL. Trimming took off 1 base at V and 2 bases at J, with 13 bases between the two ends. The CDR3 sequence is CASSQGTRVITDTQYF. The CDR3 DNA reads TGCGCCAGCAGCCAAGGGACAAGGGTTATCACAGATACGCAGTATTTT.

The V gene is TRBV30, the J gene TRBJ1-2; 8 bases line up with TRBD1. J lost 2 bases, V lost 1 base, and 3 bases had no gene match. Germline CDR1 GTSNPN, CDR2 SVGIG (reference sequence). The CDR3 spans 14 residues. The CDR3 nucleotides are TGTGCCTGGAGTGGGGGGGACAGGAACTATGGCTACACCTTC. It is translated as CAWSGGDRNYGYTF.

This sequence joins TRBV7-8 and TRBJ2-7; a possible D gene is TRBD1 (6 bases). This CDR3 comprises 15 residues. V lost 0 bases and J lost 3, with 12 bases in between. CDR1 is SGHVS, CDR2 FQNEAQ, per germline. CDR3 region: CASSLAPGQDYEQYF. CDR3 in DNA: TGTGCCAGCAGCTTAGCCCCGGGACAAGACTACGAGCAGTACTTC. The complete variable domain, with remaining parts taken from reference TRBV7-8 and TRBJ2-7, reads GAGVSQSPRYKVAKRGQDVALRCDPISGHVSLFWYQQALGQGPEFLTYFQNEAQLDKSGLPSDRFFAERPEGSVSTLKIQRTQQEDSAVYLCASSLAPGQDYEQYFGPGTRLTVT.

This chain connects TRBV6-1 to TRBJ1-5, with TRBD1 matching over 7 bases. The junction had 8 bases not matched to a gene; V was cut back by 2 bases and J by 7 bases. CDR1 and CDR2 from the germline V gene are MNHNS and SASEGT. The length of the CDR3 is 15 residues. The CDR3 region is CASSESRTGLQPQHF. CDR3 nucleotides: TGTGCCAGCAGTGAAAGCCGGACAGGTCTCCAGCCCCAGCATTTT.

The chain couples TRBV7-2 to TRBJ2-7; 7 positions match TRBD2. In germline, CDR1 is SGHTA, CDR2 FQGNSA. The CDR3 is made up of 15 amino acids. The J segment lost 4 bases and the V segment lost 5 bases, leaving 11 bases of the junction unmatched. As DNA, the CDR3 is TGTGCCAGCAGCCCATCACTAGCGAAAAATTACGAGCAGTACTTC. This sequence encodes CASSPSLAKNYEQYF.

The chain recombines TRBV11-2 with TRBJ2-5; D gene unclear. Trimming shortened V by 1 base and J by 7 bases, and 13 bases separated the two germline ends. Germline lookup yields CDR1 SGHAT and CDR2 FQNNGV. The CDR3 totals 14 residues. The CDR3 DNA follows: TGTGCCAGCAGCTTAGGATACCTAGTTGGGACCCAGTACTTC. It is translated as CASSLGYLVGTQYF. Together with reference TRBV11-2 and TRBJ2-5, the CDR3 gives the full variable domain: EAGVAQSPRYKIIEKRQSVAFWCNPISGHATLYWYQQILGQGPKLLIQFQNNGVVDDSQLPKDRFSAERLKGVDSTLKIQPAKLEDSAVYLCASSLGYLVGTQYFGPGTRLLVL.

This clone is a singleton in its sample. J is TRBJ2-7 and V is TRBV11-3; TRBD1 aligns across 9 bases. Germline V gene data show CDR1 as SGHNT and CDR2 as YENEEA. The CDR3 sequence is 13 residues long. V shed 5 bases, J shed 5 bases, and the junction held 4 bases outside the gene matches. CDR3 bases: TGTGCCAGCAGCCCTCGGACAGGGGACGAGCAGTACTTC. Its translation: CASSPRTGDEQYF.

J is TRBJ1-2 and V is TRBV18, with 10 bases that match TRBD1. The CDR3 has 15 amino acids. The germline CDR1 and CDR2 sequences are KGHSH and LQKENI. Trimming at V came to 2 bases and at J to 8 bases, leaving 8 bases not matched to a gene. The CDR3, as DNA: TGTGCCAGCTCACCAACGACAGGGGGCCTAGAGGGCTACACCTTC. This codes for CASSPTTGGLEGYTF. Filled out from reference TRBV18 and TRBJ1-2, the complete variable domain reads NAGVMQNPRHLVRRRGQEARLRCSPMKGHSHVYWYRQLPEEGLKFMVYLQKENIIDESGMPKERFSAEFPKEGPSILRIQQVVRGDSAAYFCASSPTTGGLEGYTFGSGTRLTVV.

The genes are TRBV15 and TRBJ1-6; D gene ambiguous. CDR3 size: 16 residues. The germline gives CDR1 LNHNV, CDR2 YYDKDF (reference sequence). The germline V and J ends were trimmed by 0 bases and 1 base, with 7 bases remaining between them. CDR3 coding DNA: TGTGCCACCAGCAGAGATCGGGATTCCTATAATTCACCCCTCCACTTT. Protein: CATSRDRDSYNSPLHF.

The chain has TRBV2 and TRBJ1-2; D perhaps matches TRBD1 (6 bases). V was cut by 3 bases and J by 7 bases, with 15 bases left in between. CDR1 and CDR2 from the germline V gene are SNHLY and FYNNEI. This CDR3 has 14 residues. The CDR3 DNA reads as TGTGCCAGCAGTGATACAGGGTGGAATTCTGGCTACACCTTC. Its translation is CASSDTGWNSGYTF.

In its sample, this clone was seen once. The chain links TRBV1 to TRBJ2-5; the listed D gene, TRBD1, was not tested against the DNA. TRBV1 is a pseudogene. The CDR3 is 16 residues long. CDR3 DNA: TGCACCAGCAGCCAAGATTTGACAGCCTCTGAAGAGACCCAGTACTTC. Protein sequence: CTSSQDLTASEETQYF.

V usage is TRBV7-2 and J usage is TRBJ1-3; a weak D match, TRBD1 (6 bases). Trimming shortened V by 3 bases and J by 0 bases, and 9 bases separated the two germline ends. The CDR3 has 15 amino acids. The germline V gene has CDR1 SGHTA and CDR2 FQGNSA. This CDR3 reads CASSFEGVSGNTIYF. Here the CDR3 DNA reads TGTGCCAGCAGCTTTGAGGGGGTCTCTGGAAACACCATATATTTT.

V is TRBV7-3 and J is TRBJ2-2; D unclear. Trimming took 4 bases from V and 1 from J, leaving 7 bases between them. Germline CDR1 is SGHTA and CDR2 is FQGTGA. CDR3 length: 14 residues. The CDR3 loop reads CASSSTRNTGELFF. The DNA for the CDR3 is TGTGCCAGCAGCTCCACAAGGAACACCGGGGAGCTGTTTTTT.

This chain links TRBV6-6 with TRBJ2-2; 9 bases are a match to TRBD1. V was pared by 6 bases and J by 0 bases, with 2 bases of the junction left unmatched. This CDR3 contains 15 residues. Germline values: CDR1 MNHNY, CDR2 SVGAGI (reference sequence). The CDR3 is CASSTGGANTGELFF. DNA for the CDR3: TGTGCCAGCAGCACAGGGGGCGCGAACACCGGGGAGCTGTTTTTT.

The chain carries TRBV9 and TRBJ1-4; maybe TRBD1 (5 bases). Trimming left V 3 bases short and J 7 bases short, with 19 bases between. Germline CDR1 and CDR2: SGDLS and YYNGEE. This CDR3 is built from 16 residues. The CDR3 reads CASSDGTRGLTEKLFF. Written as DNA, the CDR3 is TGTGCCAGCAGCGATGGCACAAGGGGCCTTACTGAAAAACTGTTTTTT.